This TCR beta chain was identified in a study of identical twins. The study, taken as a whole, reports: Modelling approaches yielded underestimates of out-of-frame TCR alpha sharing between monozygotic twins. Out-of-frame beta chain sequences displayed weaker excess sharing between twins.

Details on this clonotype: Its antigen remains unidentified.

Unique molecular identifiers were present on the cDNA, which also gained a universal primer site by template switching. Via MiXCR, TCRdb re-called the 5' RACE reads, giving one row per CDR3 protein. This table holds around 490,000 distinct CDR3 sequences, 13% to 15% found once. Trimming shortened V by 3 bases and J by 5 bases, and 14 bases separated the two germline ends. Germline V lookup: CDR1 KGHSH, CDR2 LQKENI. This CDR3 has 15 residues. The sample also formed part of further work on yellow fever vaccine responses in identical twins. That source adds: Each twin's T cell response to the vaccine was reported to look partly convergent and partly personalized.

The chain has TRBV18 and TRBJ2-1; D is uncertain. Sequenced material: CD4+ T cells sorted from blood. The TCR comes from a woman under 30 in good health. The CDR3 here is CASSPGMAGNNEQFF. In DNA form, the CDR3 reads TGTGCCAGCTCACCCGGAATGGCTGGGAACAATGAGCAGTTCTTC.